This TCR beta chain is from a study of beta chain features in type 1 diabetes. The CDR3 sequence is 15 residues long. V was cut by 7 bases and J by 4 bases, with 17 bases left in between. Germline V lookup: CDR1 LNHDA, CDR2 SQIVND (reference sequence). As every portion of the isolated RNA was reverse transcribed, the sequencing read expressed TCRB transcripts. The repertoire was sequenced with immunoSEQ multiplex PCR; TCRdb's copy has only in-frame clones and lacks some. The sample includes around 200,000 clones, roughly an eighth seen only once; the top ten take 0.62%. The sample consisted of central memory CD4+ T cells from blood. The chain joins TRBV19 to TRBJ1-5; D call uncertain. The sequence came from a woman aged 18-35 years in good health. CDR3 sequence reads: CASTGEGLGNQPQHF. The CDR3 coding sequence is TGTGCCAGTACAGGTGAAGGACTAGGAAATCAGCCCCAGCATTTT.